The 14 T cell receptor beta chains listed next were all sequenced from one sample in a study of T-cell memory formation after mild COVID-19. From the 5' RACE reads, TCRdb called clonotypes with MiXCR, one entry per CDR3 protein. The sample has approximately 150,000 distinct CDR3 sequences; over 10% are singletons. Specimen: PBMCs or a T cell subset sorted from them (not recorded which). The receptors shown here come from a man between 18 and 29 years old who had mild COVID-19 (a few samples of this study predate the infection). Cell type and time point are not known.

This clonotype was counted ten times or more. This chain links TRBV10-2 with TRBJ2-7; D call uncertain. The CDR3 is 12 amino acids. V dropped 6 bases and J dropped 6 bases, with 12 bases sitting between them. Germline values: CDR1 WSHSY, CDR2 SAAADI. This CDR3 is CASSYGPSEQYF. DNA for the CDR3: TGCGCCAGCAGCTACGGACCGTCCGAGCAGTACTTC.

In this sample, this clonotype turned up a few times. The chain links TRBV4-3 to TRBJ1-1; maybe TRBD1 (5 bases). The ends were cut back, 4 bases at V and 5 bases at J, with 11 bases in the middle. The CDR3 has 13 residues. Looked up from germline, CDR1 is LGHNA and CDR2 is YSLEER. Here the CDR3 reads CASSRGSGTEAFF. CDR3 bases: TGCGCCAGCAGCCGGGGCAGTGGGACTGAAGCTTTCTTT.

In this sample, this clonotype turned up once. The chain uses TRBV20-1 and TRBJ1-1; D is unclear. V lost 3 bases to trimming and J lost 4 bases, with 6 bases between them. CDR3 length: 11 residues. CDR1 is DFQATT and CDR2 is SNEGSKA in the germline V gene (reference sequence). The chain's CDR3 is CSASRSTEAFF. In DNA form, the CDR3 reads TGCAGTGCTAGTAGGTCCACTGAAGCTTTCTTT.

CDR3 region: CASSVTAGGFNEQFF. Written as DNA, the CDR3 is TGTGCCAGCAGCGTAACGGCGGGGGGGTTCAATGAGCAGTTCTTC. This chain joins TRBV9 and TRBJ2-1, with 9 bases identical to TRBD2. This CDR3 contains 15 residues. After removal of 1 base from V and 6 bases from J, the junction contained 5 bases not matched to a gene. CDR1 is SGDLS and CDR2 is YYNGEE in the germline V gene.

This clonotype was recorded a few times. The chain has TRBV7-2 and TRBJ2-4; 7 bases fit TRBD1. The V gene's germline CDR1 is SGHTA and CDR2 FQGNSA. The CDR3 has 14 residues. J lost 5 bases, V lost 4 bases, and 5 bases had no gene match. The CDR3 is CASSSGQAQNIQYF. CDR3 sequence (DNA): TGTGCCAGCAGCTCTGGACAGGCCCAAAACATTCAGTACTTC.

This clonotype has just a few counts. The J gene is TRBJ1-1, the V gene TRBV5-5, with 8 bases matching TRBD1. The CDR3 runs 16 residues. V shed 4 bases and J 2 bases; nucleotides not matched to a gene: 10. Germline CDR1 is SGHKS and CDR2 is YYEKEE (reference sequence). Here the CDR3 reads CASSRRDGQGNTEAFF. The DNA of the CDR3 is TGTGCCAGCAGCCGACGCGACGGACAGGGCAACACTGAAGCTTTCTTT.

The V and J genes are TRBV5-6 and TRBJ2-3, with D perhaps TRBD1 or TRBD2 (5 bases each). V was clipped by 4 bases and J by 2 bases, with 17 bases between them. Germline V CDR1 and CDR2: SGHDT, YYEEEE. CDR3 length: 16 amino acids. CDR3 in amino acids: CASSPTSSGPTDTQYF. The CDR3 DNA is TGTGCCAGCAGCCCCACTTCCTCGGGACCCACAGATACGCAGTATTTT.

This clonotype was found many times. This chain uses TRBV4-2 with TRBJ2-3, with D perhaps TRBD2 (5 bases). The germline CDR1 and CDR2 sequences are LGHNA and YNFKEQ. The CDR3 contains 13 residues. Trimming shortened V by 0 bases and J by 12 bases, and 13 bases separated the two germline ends. CDR3 sequence (DNA): TGTGCCAGCAGCCAAGATCCCGAGGGTTACCAGTATTTT. As protein: CASSQDPEGYQYF.

This clonotype turned up a few times. DNA for the CDR3: TGTGCCAGCTCAGCTGGACAGGGAACGATGGTACAGCCCCAGCATTTT. As protein: CASSAGQGTMVQPQHF. The chain employs TRBV18 and TRBJ1-5, with TRBD1 identical over 8 bases. The V segment lost 5 bases and the J segment 7 bases; nucleotides outside the gene matches: 13. CDR3 length: 16 amino acids. Germline values: CDR1 KGHSH, CDR2 LQKENI.

This clonotype showed up just a few times. The chain joins TRBV28 to TRBJ2-1; D gene unclear. The V end lost 5 bases, the J end lost 8 bases, and 7 bases lay between the germline ends. Germline V gene lookup returns CDR1 MDHEN and CDR2 SYDVKM. CDR3 length equals 11 residues. This chain's CDR3 is CASSQIDEQFF. The CDR3 nucleotides read TGTGCCAGCAGTCAAATAGATGAGCAGTTCTTC.

The chain combines TRBV4-3 with TRBJ2-3; the D call may be TRBD1 or TRBD2 (6 bases each). Germline V gives CDR1 LGHNA, CDR2 YSLEER. The germline V and J ends were trimmed by 4 bases and 4 bases, with 12 bases remaining between them. CDR3 size: 14 residues. The CDR3 loop is CASSRGGLADTQYF. In DNA form, the CDR3 reads TGCGCCAGCAGCCGAGGGGGGCTGGCAGATACGCAGTATTTT.

This clonotype was seen a handful of times. The chain links TRBV7-2 to TRBJ2-1, with 13 bases matching TRBD2. The ends lost 5 bases at V and 0 bases at J; junction bases unmatched: 7. The CDR3 consists of 18 residues. Per germline, CDR1 SGHTA and CDR2 FQGNSA. Here the CDR3 reads CASSQTSGGPSSYNEQFF. Here the CDR3 DNA reads TGTGCCAGCAGCCAGACTAGCGGGGGGCCAAGCTCCTACAATGAGCAGTTCTTC.

Of note for this clonotype: The junction differs from germline at one of its ends, possibly a read error. The CDR3 DNA sequence: TGTGCCAGCAGCTTCCCCGGGACTCGACGGGTCTTC. Encoded protein: CASSFPGTRRVF. The rearrangement joins TRBV7-2 to TRBJ2-1; D perhaps matches TRBD2 (6 bases). This CDR3 is 12 amino acids long. Germline V CDR1 and CDR2: SGHTA, FQGNSA.

This chain links TRBV20-1 with TRBJ1-5; TRBD1 might be the D (6 bases). From germline, CDR1 is DFQATT and CDR2 SNEGSKA (reference sequence). V lost 6 bases, J lost 0 bases, and 9 bases lay in between. CDR3 length equals 13 residues. The CDR3: CSANRDSNQPQHF. The CDR3 region has the DNA TGCAGTGCCAACAGGGATAGCAATCAGCCCCAGCATTTT.